The subject of this entry is one TCR beta chain. Its antigen is unknown. Within one base of it there is no much larger clone, and no base qualities were kept. The healthy control group was made up of around 38 blood donors, and the Finnish Red Cross blood service supplied their buffy coats. All TCR-sequenced material derived from peripheral blood: patient blood samples and healthy donor buffy coats. Ficoll-Hypaque gradient centrifugation was used to isolate peripheral blood mononuclear cells. Magnetic purification was used to isolate CD4+ cells from the buffy coats of the healthy controls. The Gentra Puregene Cell and Tissue kit was used to extract genomic DNA, and a Qubit 2.0 fluorometer was used to measure the amount of genomic DNA. This sample stems from a study of STAT5B mutations in CD4+ large granular lymphocyte leukemia (dated by TCRdb to between 2021 and 2023). Background for the entire study: Among the healthy controls, the CDR3 'QG' motif was associated with a particular HLA allele. The TCRbeta repertoires of CD4+ T-cell large granular lymphocyte leukemia patients were compared with the TCRbeta repertoires of healthy blood donors. The purity of purified fractions was confirmed by flow cytometry on FACSCanto II or FACSVerse to exceed 95% among lymphocytes. What the work shows at the level of the full study, not this receptor alone: The data were not HLA-matched, and the relatively small sample size could explain the higher clonality seen in CD4+ compared with CD8+ T-LGLL. Compared with healthy CD4+ repertoires, CD4-sorted patient repertoires appeared more clonal, and this difference remained even after the putative leukemic clones were removed. TRBV06-family usage was enriched among the top patient clones (8/27) compared with healthy controls (2/35). Main leukemic clonotypes were private to each patient, although 20% to 25% of the main leukemic clonotypes were found at low frequency in the non-leukemic repertoires of other patients.

The CDR3 contains 16 residues, cysteine and phenylalanine counted. Only the CDR3 part of the read is kept: 48 bases, read in frame from the first base. V lost 5 bases and J lost 5 bases, and the count of bases not matched to a germline gene is 12. The CDR1 and CDR2 encoded by the germline V gene (reference sequence) are LNHDA and SQIVND. The immunoSEQ assay at survey resolution was applied to genomic DNA for sequencing of TCRbeta rearrangements. As for the original processing: A lowest detectable productive clonotype frequency of 2.59 x 10-5 was observed in the TCR sequencing data. Only productive TCRbeta rearrangements, defined as complete and in-frame sequences, were included in the analyses. Simpson clonality, calculated in the immunoSEQ Analyzer version 3.0, was used as the measure of sample clonality. Clones were binned by frequency as very rare, small, medium, large (1-20%) or hyperexpanded (>20%). Generation probabilities were estimated with OLGA 1.2.3, V-gene circos plots were made with VDJtools, specificities were searched in VDJdb, and CDR3 motifs were identified with GLIPH. TCRdb re-hosts the immuneACCESS table, in-frame sequences only. Its copies lack some clones; in the studies checked, an unresolved V gene accounts for under half of them, and the cause for the rest is not known. V and J calls and clone size are copied from that table; D and trimming were computed from the DNA. The sample profile shows approximately 28,000 clones; around nine tenths of them were found once. Over 0.4% of the sample is held by the ten biggest clonotypes.

The sequenced sample consisted of CD4+ T cells from blood buffy coats. The TCR sequence derives from a human donor in good health. Rearrangement joined TRBV19 to TRBJ2-1, with 7 bases matching TRBD2. CDR3 sequence: CASSPNLAVSNNEQFF. The DNA sequence is as follows: TGTGCCAGTAGTCCCAACCTAGCGGTGAGCAACAATGAGCAGTTCTTC.